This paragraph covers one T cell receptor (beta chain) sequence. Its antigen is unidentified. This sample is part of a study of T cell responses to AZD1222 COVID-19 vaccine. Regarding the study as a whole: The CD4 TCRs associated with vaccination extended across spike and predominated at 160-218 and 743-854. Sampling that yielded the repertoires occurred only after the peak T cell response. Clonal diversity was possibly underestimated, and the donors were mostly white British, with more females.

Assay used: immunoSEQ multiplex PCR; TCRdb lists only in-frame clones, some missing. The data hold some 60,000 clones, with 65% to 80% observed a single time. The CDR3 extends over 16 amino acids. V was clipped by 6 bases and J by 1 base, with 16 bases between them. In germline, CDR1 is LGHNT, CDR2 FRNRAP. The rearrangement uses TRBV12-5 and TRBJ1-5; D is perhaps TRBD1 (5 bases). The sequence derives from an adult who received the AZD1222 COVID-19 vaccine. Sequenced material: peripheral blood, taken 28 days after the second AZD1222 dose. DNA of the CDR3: TGTGCTAGTGGCCCGGGGACTGTTACAAGCAATCAGCCCCAGCATTTT. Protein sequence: CASGPGTVTSNQPQHF.